This TCR beta chain was obtained from a study of T and B cells in COVID-19 patients. The wider study: Critical illness requiring mechanical ventilation or extracorporeal membrane oxygenation affected about 65% of the 20 active-infection patients.

Broader study findings: Sorted SARS-CoV-2-responsive or tetramer+ T cells and CD4+, regulatory and CD8+ subsets were not yet sequenced. Clonality of TRB repertoires was high in active COVID-19; recovery brought above-healthy diversity and richness.

V was pared by 4 bases and J by 0 bases, with 9 bases of the junction left unmatched. Per germline, CDR1 SQVTM and CDR2 ANQGSEA. This CDR3 comprises 18 residues. BIOMED2 TRB-A/B primer pools were used in multiplex TRB PCR. TCRdb itself ran the multiplex PCR reads through MiXCR, one entry per CDR3 protein. Among around 23,000 distinct CDR3 sequences listed, under 30% were seen once. From blood, roughly 250-550 ng of genomic DNA served as TRB template. This clonotype was detected only once. Its target is unknown. This clonotype was sampled from a human donor who had recovered from COVID-19. J is TRBJ2-2 and V is TRBV29-1, with TRBD2 matching 12 bases. Source material: blood. CDR3 coding DNA: TGCAGCGTTGCTGGAACTAGCGGGGGGCCAACGAACACCGGGGAGCTGTTTTTT. Protein product: CSVAGTSGGPTNTGELFF.